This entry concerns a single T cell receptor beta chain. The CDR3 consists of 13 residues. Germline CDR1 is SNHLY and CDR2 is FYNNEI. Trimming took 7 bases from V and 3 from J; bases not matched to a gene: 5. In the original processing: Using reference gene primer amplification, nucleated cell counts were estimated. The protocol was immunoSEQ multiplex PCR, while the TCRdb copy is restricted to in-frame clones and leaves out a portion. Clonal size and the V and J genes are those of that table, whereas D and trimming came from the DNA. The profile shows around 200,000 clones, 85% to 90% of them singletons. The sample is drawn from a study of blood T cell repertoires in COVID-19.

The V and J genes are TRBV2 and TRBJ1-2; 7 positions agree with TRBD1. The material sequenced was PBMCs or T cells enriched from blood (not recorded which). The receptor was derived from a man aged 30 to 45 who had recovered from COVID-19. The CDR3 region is CASNRDSYYGYTF. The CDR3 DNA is TGTGCCAGCAACCGGGACAGTTACTATGGCTACACCTTC.